This TCR beta chain was sequenced in a study of T cells in Graves' hyperthyroidism and ophthalmopathy (dated by TCRdb to the late 2010s). Broadly, across the study: Peripheral blood was collected at initial diagnosis, before any treatment. To identify distinguishing TCR V-J signatures, a discovery cohort of some 99 patients was used, comprising fewer than 45 with Graves' ophthalmopathy and 55 to 65 with stable Graves' hyperthyroidism. An independent validation cohort of under 20 hyperthyroidism patients and 17 patients who later progressed to ophthalmopathy tested prospective prediction of ophthalmopathy. The approximately 98 discovery patients were randomly divided into training and test sets at a 7:3 ratio. In roughly six Graves' hyperthyroidism patients, the study also compared T-cell repertoires from thyroid tissue with T-cell repertoires from blood. After sampling, hyperthyroidism patients received methimazole starting at 30 mg daily, and ophthalmopathy patients received high-dose intravenous methylprednisolone. According to the paper, TCR Vbeta CDR3 sequencing was carried out on around 140 peripheral blood samples, which came from around 43 ophthalmopathy, under 80 hyperthyroidism and around 17 progressor patients. The full study reports these points: Sample size was not statistically predetermined, and investigators were not blinded to group allocation. A model built on a 13 V-J signature distinguished ophthalmopathy from stable hyperthyroidism, reaching 85% to 90% sensitivity and around 82% specificity in cross-validation and 80%/75% in testing. In validation, the model predicted progression to ophthalmopathy with approximately 69% sensitivity and over 72% specificity, a median of about six months before onset. Most expanded thyroid clonotypes (frequency above 0.001) were also found in blood, which suggests that blood repertoires may mirror thyroid immune responses.

As for this clonotype: Its antigen remains unidentified. One end of the junction fails to match germline, which may point to a read error.

CDR1 and CDR2, looked up from the germline V gene (reference sequence), are SEHNR and FQNEAQ. Its CDR3 holds 13 amino acids, cysteine through phenylalanine. The sequence is cut down to CDR3 DNA, 39 bases in frame from base 1. The TCR beta CDR3 regions were amplified from RNA transcripts. The TCR CDR3 was subjected to a first round of RT-PCR using the HTBI primer set and the Qiagen OneStep RT-PCR kit. The libraries were constructed in a second round of multiplex PCR and then size-selected and purified. Libraries were sequenced paired-end with 100 bp reads on an Illumina HiSeq2000. In the source study's methods: SOAPnuke was used to process the raw data, with reads discarded if the reads contained adapters or uncalled bases, had a mean Phred below 15, or lacked an exact constant-primer or identifier match. COPE v1.2.5 was used to merge high-quality paired reads, and clonotypes were defined as unique nucleotide sequences. MiTCR v1.1 was used to align the clonotypes against IMGT TRBV, TRBD and TRBJ reference segments. Only V-J combinations with frequency above 0.0001, covering roughly 99% of repertoires, were analysed. A TCS score was defined as the ratio between F50 (clonal expansion) and ExV (chaos), using BLOSUM62-based TCRdist between CDR3 peptides within each V-J. Welch's t-statistics and random forest reduced several hundred V-J features to about 12, which were used in a naive Bayes classifier (R e1071). TCRdb took the public reads, trimmed them with fastp at Q25, ran MiXCR for clone calling and kept in-frame beta chains. Rows are combined by CDR3 protein, so each entry shows the most common genes and DNA. The V and J calls here are based on TCRdb, not the publication. For this sample the table gives some 530,000 distinct CDR3 sequences, of which 20% to 25% were detected only once. Of the sample, approximately 54% falls within the top ten clones.

Ophthalmopathy patients had moderately to severely active disease, Clinical Activity Score of at least 3, NOSPECS grade of at least 4, and duration under 3 months. Patients with uncontrolled infections, other autoimmune diseases, pregnancy or lactation were excluded. Diagnoses relied on clinical symptoms, serum thyroxine and TRAb, thyroid ultrasound and orbital computed tomography. Ficoll-Paque density gradient centrifugation was used to isolate PBMCs from approximately 10 ml of fresh peripheral blood. Total RNA was extracted using Trizol reagent, and RNA quality was assessed on an Agilent 2100 Bioanalyzer.

This TCR was recovered from a woman aged 65 to 85 with Graves' ophthalmopathy. The sequenced sample consisted of blood. The rearranged segments are TRBV7-9 and TRBJ2-1; too little of a D gene remains to name it. Here the CDR3 is given as CVSSLVTYNEQFF. The bases read TGTGTCAGCAGCTTAGTTACTTACAATGAGCAGTTCTTC.